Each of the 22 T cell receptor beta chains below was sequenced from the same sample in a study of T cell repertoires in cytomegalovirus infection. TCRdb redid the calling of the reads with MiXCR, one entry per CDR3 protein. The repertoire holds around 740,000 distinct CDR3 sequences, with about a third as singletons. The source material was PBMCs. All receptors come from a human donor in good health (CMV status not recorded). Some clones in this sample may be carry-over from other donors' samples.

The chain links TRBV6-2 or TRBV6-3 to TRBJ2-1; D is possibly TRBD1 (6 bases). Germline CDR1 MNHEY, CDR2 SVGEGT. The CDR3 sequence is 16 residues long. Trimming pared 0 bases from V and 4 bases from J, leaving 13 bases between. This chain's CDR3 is CASSYSGTRLYNEQFF. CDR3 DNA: TGTGCCAGCAGTTACTCCGGGACACGGCTTTACAATGAGCAGTTCTTC.

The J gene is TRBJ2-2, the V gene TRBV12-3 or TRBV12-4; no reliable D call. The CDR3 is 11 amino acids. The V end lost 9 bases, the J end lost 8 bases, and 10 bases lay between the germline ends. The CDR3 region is CASHLSGELFF. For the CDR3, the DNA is TGTGCCAGTCATCTCTCGGGGGAGCTGTTTTTT.

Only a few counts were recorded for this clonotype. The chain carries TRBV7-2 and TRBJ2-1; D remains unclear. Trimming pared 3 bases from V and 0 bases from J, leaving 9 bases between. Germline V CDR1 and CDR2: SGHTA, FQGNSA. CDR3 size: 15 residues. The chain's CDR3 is CASSFSQSSYNEQFF. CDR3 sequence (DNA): TGTGCCAGCAGCTTTTCCCAGAGCTCCTACAATGAGCAGTTCTTC.

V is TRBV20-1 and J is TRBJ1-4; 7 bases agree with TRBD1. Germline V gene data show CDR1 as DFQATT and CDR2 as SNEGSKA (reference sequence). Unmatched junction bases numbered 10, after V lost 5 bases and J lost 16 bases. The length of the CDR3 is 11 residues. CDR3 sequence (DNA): TGCAGTGCTTGGACCTCCGGGACAGAGTTTTTT. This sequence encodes CSAWTSGTEFF.

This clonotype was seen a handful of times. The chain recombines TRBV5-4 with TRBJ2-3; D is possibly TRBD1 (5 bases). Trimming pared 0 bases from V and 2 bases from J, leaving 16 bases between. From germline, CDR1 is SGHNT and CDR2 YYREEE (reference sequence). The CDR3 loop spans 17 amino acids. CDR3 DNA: TGTGCCAGCAGCTTGGGGTGGGCCAGGGCACTCACAGATACGCAGTATTTT. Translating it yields CASSLGWARALTDTQYF.

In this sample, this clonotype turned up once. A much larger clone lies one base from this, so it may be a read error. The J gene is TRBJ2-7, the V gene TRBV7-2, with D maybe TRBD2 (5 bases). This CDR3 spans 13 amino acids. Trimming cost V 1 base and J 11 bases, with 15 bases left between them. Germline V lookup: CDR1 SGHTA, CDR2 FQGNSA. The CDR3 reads CASSLVPTSEKYF. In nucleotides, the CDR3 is TGTGCCAGCAGCTTAGTCCCAACTAGTGAGAAGTACTTC.

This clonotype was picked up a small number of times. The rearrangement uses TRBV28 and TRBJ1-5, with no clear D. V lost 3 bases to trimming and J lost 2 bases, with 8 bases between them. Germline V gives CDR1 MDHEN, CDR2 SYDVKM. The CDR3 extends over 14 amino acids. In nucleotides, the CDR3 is TGTGCCAGCAGTTTTCTTCCCGGCAATCAGCCCCAGCATTTT. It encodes CASSFLPGNQPQHF.

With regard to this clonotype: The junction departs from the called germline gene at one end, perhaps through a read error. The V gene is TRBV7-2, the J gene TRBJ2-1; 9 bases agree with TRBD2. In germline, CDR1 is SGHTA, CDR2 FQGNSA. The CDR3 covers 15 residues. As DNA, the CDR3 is TGTGCCAGCAGCTTAGATAGCGGGGGTTCCAATGAGCAGTTATTC. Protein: CASSLDSGGSNEQLF.

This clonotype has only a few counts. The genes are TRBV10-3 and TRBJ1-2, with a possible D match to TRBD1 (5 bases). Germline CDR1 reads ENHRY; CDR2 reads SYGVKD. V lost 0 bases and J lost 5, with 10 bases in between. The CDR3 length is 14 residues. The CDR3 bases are TGTGCCATCAGTGAGTCGGGGGGTCCTTATGGCTACACCTTC. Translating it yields CAISESGGPYGYTF.

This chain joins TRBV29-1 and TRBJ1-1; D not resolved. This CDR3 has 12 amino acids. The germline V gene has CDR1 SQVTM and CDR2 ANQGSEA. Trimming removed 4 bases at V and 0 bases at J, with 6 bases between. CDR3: CSVAPVNTEAFF. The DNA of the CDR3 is TGCAGCGTTGCACCGGTGAACACTGAAGCTTTCTTT. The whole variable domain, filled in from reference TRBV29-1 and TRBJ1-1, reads SAVISQKPSRDICQRGTSLTIQCQVDSQVTMMFWYRQQPGQSLTLIATANQGSEATYESGFVIDKFPISRPNLTFSTLTVSNMSPEDSSIYLCSVAPVNTEAFFGQGTRLTVV.

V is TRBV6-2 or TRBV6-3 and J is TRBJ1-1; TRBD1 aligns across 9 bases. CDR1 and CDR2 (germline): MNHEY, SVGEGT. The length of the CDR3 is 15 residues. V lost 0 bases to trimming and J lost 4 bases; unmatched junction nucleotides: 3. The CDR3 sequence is CASSYSGTGLTEAFF. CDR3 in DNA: TGTGCCAGCAGTTACTCGGGGACAGGGCTCACTGAAGCTTTCTTT.

CDR3 sequence reads: CASSIPTSGRANNEQFF. In DNA, the CDR3 is TGTGCCAGCAGTATCCCGACTAGCGGGAGGGCCAACAATGAGCAGTTCTTC. The rearrangement uses TRBV12-3 or TRBV12-4 and TRBJ2-1, with 14 bases identical to TRBD2. The CDR3 has 17 amino acids. The junction had 8 bases not matched to a gene; V was cut back by 5 bases and J by 5 bases.

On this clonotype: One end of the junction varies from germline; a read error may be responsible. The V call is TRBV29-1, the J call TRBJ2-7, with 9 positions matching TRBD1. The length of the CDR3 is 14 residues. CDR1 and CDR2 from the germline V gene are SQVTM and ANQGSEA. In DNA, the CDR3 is TGCAGCGTTGGACCGGGACAGGGTAACTACGAGCCGTACTTC. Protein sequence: CSVGPGQGNYEPYF.

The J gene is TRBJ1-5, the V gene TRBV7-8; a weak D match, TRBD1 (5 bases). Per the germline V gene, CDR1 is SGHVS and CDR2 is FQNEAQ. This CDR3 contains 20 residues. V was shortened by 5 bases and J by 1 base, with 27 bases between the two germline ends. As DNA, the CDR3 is TGTGCCAGCAGCCTCGGGGGTTCGTGGCAGTTAGAGGGGAGCAATCAGCCCCAGCATTTT. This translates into CASSLGGSWQLEGSNQPQHF.

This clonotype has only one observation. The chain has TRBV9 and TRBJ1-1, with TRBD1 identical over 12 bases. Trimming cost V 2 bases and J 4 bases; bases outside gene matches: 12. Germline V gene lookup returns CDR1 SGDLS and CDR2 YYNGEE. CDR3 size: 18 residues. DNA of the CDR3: TGTGCCAGCAGCGTCCTCCCGGGGACAGGGGGCGCGGGCACTGAAGCTTTCTTT. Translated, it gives CASSVLPGTGGAGTEAFF.

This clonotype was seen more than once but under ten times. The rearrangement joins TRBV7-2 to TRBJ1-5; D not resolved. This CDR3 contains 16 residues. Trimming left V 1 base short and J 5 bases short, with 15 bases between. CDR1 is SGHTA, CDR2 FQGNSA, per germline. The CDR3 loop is CASSLVGRGSYQPQHF. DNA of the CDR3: TGTGCCAGCAGCTTAGTGGGTCGGGGTTCGTATCAGCCCCAGCATTTT.

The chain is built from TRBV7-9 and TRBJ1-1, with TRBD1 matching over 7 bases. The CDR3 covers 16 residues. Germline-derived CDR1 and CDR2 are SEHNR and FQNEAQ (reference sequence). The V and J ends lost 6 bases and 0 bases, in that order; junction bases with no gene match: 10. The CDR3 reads CASSGGGPPMNTEAFF. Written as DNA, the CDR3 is TGTGCCAGCAGTGGAGGGGGCCCACCCATGAACACTGAAGCTTTCTTT.

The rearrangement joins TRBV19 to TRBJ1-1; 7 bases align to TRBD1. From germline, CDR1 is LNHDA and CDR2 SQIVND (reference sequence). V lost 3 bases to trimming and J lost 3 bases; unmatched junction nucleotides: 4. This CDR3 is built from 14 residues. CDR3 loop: CASSITQGYTEAFF. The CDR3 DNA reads TGTGCCAGTAGTATCACACAGGGGTACACTGAAGCTTTCTTT.

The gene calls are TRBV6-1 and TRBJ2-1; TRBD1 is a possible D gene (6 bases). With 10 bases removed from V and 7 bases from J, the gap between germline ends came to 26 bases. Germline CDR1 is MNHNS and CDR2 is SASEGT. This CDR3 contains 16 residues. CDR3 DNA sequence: TGTGCCACTATTGGGGGCCTATCGTCCTTTTATAATGAGCAGTTCTTC. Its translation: CATIGGLSSFYNEQFF.

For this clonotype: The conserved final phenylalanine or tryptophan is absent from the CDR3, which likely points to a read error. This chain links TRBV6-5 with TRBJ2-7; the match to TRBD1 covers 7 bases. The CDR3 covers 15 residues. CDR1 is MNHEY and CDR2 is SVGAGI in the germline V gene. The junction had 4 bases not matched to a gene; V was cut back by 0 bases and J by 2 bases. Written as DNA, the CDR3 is TGTGCCAGCAGTTACTCCAGGACAGGCACCTACGAGCAGTACTTA. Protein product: CASSYSRTGTYEQYL.

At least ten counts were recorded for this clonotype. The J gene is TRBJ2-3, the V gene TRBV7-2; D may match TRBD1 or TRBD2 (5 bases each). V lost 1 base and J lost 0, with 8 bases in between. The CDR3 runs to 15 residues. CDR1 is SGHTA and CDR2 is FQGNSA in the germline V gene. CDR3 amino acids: CASSLEGRSTDTQYF. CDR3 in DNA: TGTGCCAGCAGCTTAGAGGGACGGAGCACAGATACGCAGTATTTT. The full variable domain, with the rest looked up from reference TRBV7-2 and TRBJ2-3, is GAGVSQSPSNKVTEKGKDVELRCDPISGHTALYWYRQSLGQGLEFLIYFQGNSAPDKSGLPSDRFSAERTGGSVSTLTIQRTQQEDSAVYLCASSLEGRSTDTQYFGPGTRLTVL.

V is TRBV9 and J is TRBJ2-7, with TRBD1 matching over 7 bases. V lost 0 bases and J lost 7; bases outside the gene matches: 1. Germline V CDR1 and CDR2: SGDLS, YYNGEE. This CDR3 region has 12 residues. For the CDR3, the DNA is TGTGCCAGCAGCGTAGGGACAGGTGAGCAGTACTTC. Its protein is CASSVGTGEQYF. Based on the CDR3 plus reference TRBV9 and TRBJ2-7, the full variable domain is DSGVTQTPKHLITATGQRVTLRCSPRSGDLSVYWYQQSLDQGLQFLIQYYNGEERAKGNILERFSAQQFPDLHSELNLSSLELGDSALYFCASSVGTGEQYFGPGTRLTVT.